The 27 T cell receptor beta chains given below trace back to one sample, sequenced in a study of T cells after posttransplantation cyclophosphamide. Cyclophosphamide on days +3 and +4 followed busulfan-fludarabine conditioning and a marrow graft. Some clones are missing from TCRdb's copy, which holds only in-frame ones; the method was immunoSEQ multiplex PCR. The sample gives approximately 45,000 clones, 90% of which show up once; 2% to 2.5% is in the top ten. The material sequenced was PBMCs, taken around 63 days after allogeneic stem cell transplant with posttransplant cyclophosphamide. Source of these receptors: a male patient in his sixties who received an allogeneic stem cell transplant from a related donor and was CMV-positive. Some T cells may be graft donor cells.

The chain employs TRBV7-2 and TRBJ2-2; 7 bases align to TRBD1. J was trimmed by 5 bases and V by 3 bases; bases with no gene match: 3. This CDR3 spans 14 amino acids. Per germline, CDR1 SGHTA and CDR2 FQGNSA. The CDR3 DNA is TGTGCCAGCAGCTTGAACAGGGGAACCGGGGAGCTGTTTTTT. Residues: CASSLNRGTGELFF.

The sample holds a few counts of this clone. This rearrangement joins TRBV19 to TRBJ1-2; D is unresolved. Germline CDR1 is LNHDA and CDR2 is SQIVND (reference sequence). Trimming shortened V by 5 bases and J by 8 bases, and 21 bases separated the two germline ends. The CDR3 covers 15 residues. CDR3: CASSPQHQTYGGYTF. The CDR3 nucleotides read TGTGCCAGTAGTCCACAGCACCAGACCTATGGCGGCTACACCTTC.

The chain joins TRBV6-5 to TRBJ1-3; the D gene is possibly TRBD1 (6 bases). The CDR3 covers 15 residues. Looked up from germline, CDR1 is MNHEY and CDR2 is SVGAGI. With 7 bases removed from V and 0 bases from J, the gap between germline ends came to 13 bases. CDR3 coding DNA: TGTGCCAGCACCTATGACAGGAGCTCTGGAAACACCATATATTTT. It encodes CASTYDRSSGNTIYF.

The V gene is TRBV10-1, the J gene TRBJ2-2, with 8 bases matching TRBD1. Germline loops: CDR1 WNHNN, CDR2 SYGVQD (reference sequence). J gave up 4 bases and V 6 bases, and 4 bases lay outside the gene matches. There are 14 residues in the CDR3. As DNA, the CDR3 is TGCGCCAGCAGCAGGGACAGGAGCACCGGGGAGCTGTTTTTT. Protein sequence: CASSRDRSTGELFF.

The chain combines TRBV5-1 with TRBJ1-1, with D perhaps matching TRBD1 (5 bases). V lost 6 bases, J lost 0 bases, and 15 bases lay in between. CDR3 length equals 15 residues. Germline V CDR1 and CDR2: SGHRS, YFSETQ. CDR3 nucleotides: TGCGCCAGCACCCGGAGGGGCCCCATGAACACTGAAGCTTTCTTT. It codes for CASTRRGPMNTEAFF. The entire variable domain, with the rest obtained from reference TRBV5-1 and TRBJ1-1, is as follows: KAGVTQTPRYLIKTRGQQVTLSCSPISGHRSVSWYQQTPGQGLQFLFEYFSETQRNKGNFPGRFSGRQFSNSRSEMNVSTLELGDSALYLCASTRRGPMNTEAFFGQGTRLTVV.

This chain uses TRBV18 with TRBJ2-1, with TRBD1 identical over 8 bases. From germline, CDR1 is KGHSH and CDR2 LQKENI. J lost 16 bases, V lost 2 bases, and 10 bases had no gene match. The CDR3 contains 13 residues. CDR3 protein: CASSPRQGKPSFF. CDR3 sequence (DNA): TGTGCCAGCTCACCAAGACAGGGGAAGCCTTCTTTCTTC.

The chain recombines TRBV29-1 with TRBJ2-7; tentative D call: TRBD1 (7 bases). Germline V gene lookup returns CDR1 SQVTM and CDR2 ANQGSEA. V was cut by 4 bases and J by 4 bases, with 14 bases left in between. The CDR3 extends over 13 amino acids. The chain's CDR3 is CSVAGGRTYEQYF. The CDR3 DNA reads TGCAGCGTTGCAGGGGGGCGAACTTACGAGCAGTACTTC.

This clone was observed once. The chain links TRBV18 to TRBJ2-1; D possibly corresponds to TRBD1 (6 bases). Trimming left V 0 bases short and J 3 bases short, with 12 bases between. The germline gives CDR1 KGHSH, CDR2 LQKENI. This CDR3 contains 16 residues. CDR3 region: CASSPPQGSNYNEQFF. The CDR3 DNA sequence: TGTGCCAGCTCACCACCACAGGGCTCCAACTACAATGAGCAGTTCTTC.

The table lists this clone with a count of one. V usage is TRBV27 and J usage is TRBJ1-4; D is perhaps TRBD1 (5 bases). V shed 8 bases and J shed 11 bases, with 18 bases lying between them. The CDR3 consists of 13 residues. Germline V gene data show CDR1 as MNHEY and CDR2 as SMNVEV (reference sequence). CDR3 in DNA: TGTGCCAGCGCCGGCAGGGCCTTCGAGAAACTGTTTTTT. This translates into CASAGRAFEKLFF.

This rearrangement joins TRBV15 to TRBJ1-1; D uncertain. This CDR3 region has 15 residues. V lost 3 bases, J lost 3 bases, and 14 bases lay in between. Per germline, CDR1 LNHNV and CDR2 YYDKDF (reference sequence). In nucleotides, the CDR3 is TGTGCCACCAGCAGCGTACGCGCCGCGGACACTGAAGCTTTCTTT. The encoded protein is CATSSVRAADTEAFF.

In its sample, this clone was seen once. The chain uses TRBV4-2 and TRBJ2-5; 8 positions agree with TRBD2. The end of the DNA aligns better with TRBJ2-7, so the J call may be wrong. The CDR3 extends over 15 amino acids. CDR1 and CDR2 (germline): LGHNA, YNFKEQ. CDR3 DNA sequence: TGTGCCAGCAGCCAAACTGCGGGGGGCTCCTACGAGCAGTACTTC. Translated, it gives CASSQTAGGSYEQYF.

The chain carries TRBV2 and TRBJ1-5, with a weak D call TRBD1 (5 bases). V lost 2 bases and J 0 bases, leaving 8 bases between the germline ends. Germline CDR1 is SNHLY and CDR2 is FYNNEI. This CDR3 comprises 15 residues. CDR3 loop: CASSERGGSNQPQHF. The CDR3 DNA reads TGTGCCAGCAGTGAACGGGGGGGTAGCAATCAGCCCCAGCATTTT. Together with reference TRBV2 and TRBJ1-5, the CDR3 gives the full variable domain: EPEVTQTPSHQVTQMGQEVILRCVPISNHLYFYWYRQILGQKVEFLVSFYNNEISEKSEIFDDQFSVERPDGSNFTLKIRSTKLEDSAMYFCASSERGGSNQPQHFGDGTRLSIL.

The chain couples TRBV5-1 to TRBJ1-1; the match to TRBD1 covers 8 bases. The germline CDR1 and CDR2 sequences are SGHRS and YFSETQ. The CDR3 has 15 amino acids. With 0 bases clipped from V and 4 bases from J, the junction kept 5 bases outside the gene matches. In nucleotides, the CDR3 is TGCGCCAGCAGCTTGGCCGCAGGGGGCGGCACTGAAGCTTTCTTT. It specifies CASSLAAGGGTEAFF.

This clone showed up just a few times. The DNA of the CDR3 is TGTGCCAGCACGGGACAGCCTACTAACCTGAACACCGGGGAGCTGTTTTTT. Translating it yields CASTGQPTNLNTGELFF. The chain uses TRBV2 and TRBJ2-2; 7 bases map to TRBD1. V trimming: 7 bases; J trimming: 1 base; junction bases outside the gene matches: 12. The CDR3 is 17 amino acids. Germline V gene data show CDR1 as SNHLY and CDR2 as FYNNEI. Variable domain in full (rest from reference TRBV2 and TRBJ2-2): EPEVTQTPSHQVTQMGQEVILRCVPISNHLYFYWYRQILGQKVEFLVSFYNNEISEKSEIFDDQFSVERPDGSNFTLKIRSTKLEDSAMYFCASTGQPTNLNTGELFFGEGSRLTVL.

This chain links TRBV5-1 with TRBJ1-4, with D possibly matching TRBD1 (6 bases). V shed 4 bases and J shed 5 bases, with 18 bases lying between them. In germline, CDR1 is SGHRS, CDR2 YFSETQ. The CDR3 length is 16 residues. The CDR3 nucleotides read TGCGCCAGCAGCGGAACCCCGGGACACCTAAATGAAAAACTGTTTTTT. Translation gives CASSGTPGHLNEKLFF.

The gene calls are TRBV27 and TRBJ1-5, with 9 bases lining up with TRBD1. The V gene end was trimmed by 6 bases and the J gene end by 1 base; junction bases not matched to a gene: 4. The CDR3 extends over 15 amino acids. In germline, CDR1 is MNHEY, CDR2 SMNVEV (reference sequence). CDR3 sequence (DNA): TGTGCCAGCAGCCTTACAGGGGGCAGCAATCAGCCCCAGCATTTT. Protein: CASSLTGGSNQPQHF.

The DNA of the CDR3 is TGCGCCAGCAGCCTGCTCCGGGCGGGTGAAAAACTGTTTTTT. Translated: CASSLLRAGEKLFF. V and J are TRBV4-1 and TRBJ1-4; D unclear. Germline lookup yields CDR1 MGHRA and CDR2 YSYEKL. V was clipped by 4 bases and J by 7 bases, with 13 bases between them. This CDR3 contains 14 residues.

The rearrangement joins TRBV7-7 to TRBJ1-5, with D possibly matching TRBD1 (5 bases). V shed 3 bases and J shed 6 bases, with 18 bases lying between them. This CDR3 region has 16 residues. Germline V gives CDR1 SSHAT, CDR2 FNYEAQ (reference sequence). The CDR3 spells CASSLSQGGMGQPQHF. CDR3 nucleotides: TGTGCCAGCAGCTTGTCGCAGGGAGGAATGGGTCAGCCCCAGCATTTT.

The CDR3 coding sequence is TGTGCCAGTATTCAGGGGGCAGGAGACACTGAAGCTTTCTTT. Encoded protein: CASIQGAGDTEAFF. This chain uses TRBV19 with TRBJ1-1; 8 bases align to TRBD1. Germline-derived CDR1 and CDR2 are LNHDA and SQIVND (reference sequence). With V trimmed by 7 bases and J by 3 bases, 7 bases remained unmatched. The CDR3 is made up of 14 amino acids.

The sample holds one count of this clone. Mismatch with germline at one junction end may stem from a read error. The chain has TRBV6-6 and TRBJ1-2; D gene ambiguous. The CDR3 length is 11 residues. Germline lookup yields CDR1 MNHNY and CDR2 SVGAGI (reference sequence). CDR3 sequence (DNA): TGTGCCTGCAGATACCCGTATGGCTACACCTTC. Translation gives CACRYPYGYTF.

The chain carries TRBV19 and TRBJ1-3; 7 positions match TRBD1. This CDR3 contains 14 residues. J gave up 0 bases and V 5 bases, and 1 base lay outside the gene matches. Germline CDR1 is LNHDA and CDR2 is SQIVND (reference sequence). CDR3 amino acids: CASSRQGSGNTIYF. CDR3 nucleotides: TGTGCCAGTAGTCGACAGGGCTCTGGAAACACCATATATTTT.

This chain links TRBV5-4 with TRBJ2-5; D is perhaps TRBD2 (6 bases). The ends were cut back, 6 bases at V and 5 bases at J, with 11 bases in the middle. There are 12 residues in the CDR3. Germline V lookup: CDR1 SGHNT, CDR2 YYREEE (reference sequence). DNA of the CDR3: TGTGCCAGCACTTTTGGAGGGGAGACCCAGTACTTC. It encodes CASTFGGETQYF.

V usage is TRBV5-1 and J usage is TRBJ2-3, with D uncertain. The CDR3 runs to 11 residues. Germline-derived CDR1 and CDR2 are SGHRS and YFSETQ. V was shortened by 4 bases and J by 6 bases, with 6 bases between the two germline ends. In nucleotides, the CDR3 is TGCGCCAGCAGCCAAGCGGATACGCAGTATTTT. Its protein product is CASSQADTQYF.

The chain carries TRBV7-8 and TRBJ2-4, with D possibly being TRBD1 (6 bases). Germline V lookup: CDR1 SGHVS, CDR2 FQNEAQ. This CDR3 region has 19 residues. V was shortened by 2 bases and J by 0 bases, with 20 bases between the two germline ends. CDR3 loop: CASSLIVWDTELAKNIQYF. The CDR3 bases are TGTGCCAGCAGCTTAATTGTATGGGACACAGAGCTAGCCAAAAACATTCAGTACTTC.

This clone occurred once. V usage is TRBV5-5 and J usage is TRBJ1-1, with TRBD1 as a possible D gene (6 bases). Germline lookup yields CDR1 SGHKS and CDR2 YYEKEE (reference sequence). CDR3 size: 15 residues. V lost 4 bases and J 1 base, leaving 14 bases between the germline ends. CDR3 protein: CASSTYRVGNTEAFF. As DNA, the CDR3 is TGTGCCAGCAGCACATACAGGGTCGGGAACACTGAAGCTTTCTTT. The full variable domain, with the rest looked up from reference TRBV5-5 and TRBJ1-1, is DAGVTQSPTHLIKTRGQQVTLRCSPISGHKSVSWYQQVLGQGPQFIFQYYEKEERGRGNFPDRFSARQFPNYSSELNVNALLLGDSALYLCASSTYRVGNTEAFFGQGTRLTVV.

The rearrangement links TRBV2 to TRBJ2-7; 9 bases are a match to TRBD1. Looked up from germline, CDR1 is SNHLY and CDR2 is FYNNEI. The CDR3 is 13 residues long. V trimming: 6 bases; J trimming: 5 bases; junction bases outside the gene matches: 5. This CDR3 is CASRPGTGHEQYV. The CDR3 region has the DNA TGTGCCAGCAGACCCGGGACAGGGCACGAGCAGTACGTC.

The CDR3 region has the DNA TGTGCCAGCCCGAGTGCTGGAAACACCATATATTTT. Protein: CASPSAGNTIYF. The V call is TRBV2, the J call TRBJ1-3, with D unresolved. Looked up from germline, CDR1 is SNHLY and CDR2 is FYNNEI. CDR3 size: 12 residues. The V and J ends lost 8 bases and 2 bases respectively, with 7 bases between them.